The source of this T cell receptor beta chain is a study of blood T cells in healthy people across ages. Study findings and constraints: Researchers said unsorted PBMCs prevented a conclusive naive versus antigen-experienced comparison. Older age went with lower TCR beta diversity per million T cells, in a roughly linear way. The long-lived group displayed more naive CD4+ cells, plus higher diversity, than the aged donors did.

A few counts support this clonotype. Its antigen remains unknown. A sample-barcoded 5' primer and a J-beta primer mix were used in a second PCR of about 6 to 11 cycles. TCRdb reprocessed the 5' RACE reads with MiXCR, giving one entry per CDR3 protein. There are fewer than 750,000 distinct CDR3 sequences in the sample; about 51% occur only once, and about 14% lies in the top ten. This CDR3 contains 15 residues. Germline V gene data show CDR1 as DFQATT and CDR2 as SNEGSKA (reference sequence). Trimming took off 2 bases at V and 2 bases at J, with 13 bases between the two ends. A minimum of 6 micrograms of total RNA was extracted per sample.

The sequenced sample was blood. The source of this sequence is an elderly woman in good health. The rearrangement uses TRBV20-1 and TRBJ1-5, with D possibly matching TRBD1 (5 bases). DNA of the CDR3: TGCAGTGCTAGACCCCGCCAGGGTGGCAATCAGCCCCAGCATTTT. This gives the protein CSARPRQGGNQPQHF.